A selection of T cell receptor beta chains follows, all from one sample in a study of blood T cell repertoires in COVID-19. Generated by immunoSEQ multiplex PCR, the TCRdb table keeps only in-frame clones and is missing some. The repertoire includes about 270,000 clones, about 85% of them detected once, and roughly 14% sits in the top ten. Sequencing input: peripheral blood. These receptors all come from a human donor in a cohort sampled during active COVID-19. The CDR3 runs from the conserved cysteine through the conserved F or W. The D gene is left open where the match is weak. Some rows have no size entry. The others give once, few or many, or a class for an expanded clone.

D gene | J gene | clone size | V gene | CDR3 DNA | CDR3 protein
- | TRBJ1-5 | - | TRBV7-8 | TGTGCCAGCAGCTTCTACCGAGCTGAGCCCCAGCATTTT | CASSFYRAEPQHF
- | TRBJ1-1 | - | TRBV5-1 | TGCGCCAGCAGACGATCAGGGTCCACTGAAGCTTTCTTT | CASRRSGSTEAFF
TRBD1 | TRBJ1-2 | few | TRBV9 | TGTGCCAGCAGCGTAGGACAGGGGCTTAGTTCTAACTATGGCTACACCTTC | CASSVGQGLSSNYGYTF
- | TRBJ2-1 | - | TRBV27 | TGTGCCAGCAGTTTCTCAGGGGGGCTATACAATGAGCAGTTCTTC | CASSFSGGLYNEQFF
- | TRBJ1-3 | - | TRBV2 | TGTGCCAGCAGTGAGTTCCAGGGAAACACCATATATTTT | CASSEFQGNTIYF
TRBD2 | TRBJ2-5 | - | TRBV10-2 | TGCGCCAGCAGGGTGGGAGGGCCACAGGAGACCCAGTACTTC | CASRVGGPQETQYF
TRBD1 | TRBJ2-6 | - | TRBV7-9 | TGTGCCAGCAGCTTAGGGGCCGGGACAGGGTACTCTGGGGCCAACGTCCTGACTTTC | CASSLGAGTGYSGANVLTF
- | TRBJ2-5 | - | TRBV28 | TGTGCCAGCAGTTTACGGGGAGGGGGTCATGAGACCCAGTACTTC | CASSLRGGGHETQYF
TRBD1 | TRBJ1-2 | - | TRBV6-2/TRBV6-3 | TGTGCCAGCAGTTACGGAACGACAGGGTCCTATGGCTACACCTTC | CASSYGTTGSYGYTF
- | TRBJ2-7 | - | TRBV6-5 | TGTGCCAGCAGTTTCGATACAGGAAAGCGGGACGAGCAGTACTTC | CASSFDTGKRDEQYF
- | TRBJ2-3 | - | TRBV29-1 | TGCAGTGTTACGGGGGATACGCAGTATTTT | CSVTGDTQYF
- | TRBJ2-7 | - | TRBV7-5 | TGTGCCAGAAGCTCCTATTCCTACGAGCAGTACTTC | CARSSYSYEQYF
TRBD2 | TRBJ2-1 | - | TRBV4-2 | TGTGCCAGCAGCCGGGTGGCGGGAGGACTCTACAATGAGCAGTTCTTC | CASSRVAGGLYNEQFF
- | TRBJ1-6 | - | TRBV11-2 | TGTGCCAGCAGCTTAGCTCCGGGACTTTATAATTCACCCCTCCACTTT | CASSLAPGLYNSPLHF
- | TRBJ1-1 | - | TRBV4-3 | TGCGCCAGCAGCCAAGTAGGGGCCGCCAGGTCTGAAGCTTTCTTT | CASSQVGAARSEAFF
TRBD2 | TRBJ2-7 | - | TRBV9 | TGTGCCAGCAGCGGTAGCGGGGACTCCTACGAGCAGTACTTC | CASSGSGDSYEQYF
TRBD2 | TRBJ2-3 | - | TRBV3-1/TRBV3-2 | TGTGCCAGCAGCCAAGAGTTTCCGAGCGGGAGGGAAACAGATACGCAGTATTTT | CASSQEFPSGRETDTQYF
- | TRBJ2-5 | - | TRBV19 | TGTGCCACCTCTACCATGGCCCAGGGGACCCAGTACTTC | CATSTMAQGTQYF
- | TRBJ1-5 | - | TRBV15 | TGTGCCACCAGCAGACAAAAAAATCAGCCCCAGCATTTT | CATSRQKNQPQHF
TRBD2 | TRBJ2-7 | - | TRBV7-8 | TGTGCCAGCAGCTTATGGACTAGCGGGACGAGCACCTACGAGCAGTACTTC | CASSLWTSGTSTYEQYF
- | TRBJ2-7 | - | TRBV12-3/TRBV12-4 | TGTGCCAGCAGTGCCCGACGGGATAACGAGCAGTACTTC | CASSARRDNEQYF
TRBD1 | TRBJ2-3 | - | TRBV4-1 | TGCGCCAGCAGCCTCATGGGACAGTCTATCACAGATACGCAGTATTTT | CASSLMGQSITDTQYF
- | TRBJ1-2 | - | TRBV10-3 | TGTGCCATCAGTGAGGAGTATGGCTACACCTTC | CAISEEYGYTF
- | TRBJ1-4 | - | TRBV28 | TGTGCCAGCAGTTTGCAGGGTGCGGCAACTAATGAAAAACTGTTTTTT | CASSLQGAATNEKLFF
- | TRBJ2-1 | - | TRBV6-5 | TGTGCCAGCAGTTACTCGGAGGACTTCTCGTATACTGAGCAGTTCTTC | CASSYSEDFSYTEQFF
- | TRBJ2-7 | - | TRBV6-6 | TGTGCCAGCAGCCTCCCCGGACAGAAATACGAGCAGTACTTC | CASSLPGQKYEQYF
- | TRBJ2-2 | once | TRBV29-1 | TGCAGCGTTGCGGGGGTAGGGACCGGGGAGCTGTTTTTT | CSVAGVGTGELFF
- | TRBJ1-2 | - | TRBV5-4 | TGTGCCAGCAGCTTAGTTGCGGCGAGTGGCTACACCTTC | CASSLVAASGYTF
TRBD2 | TRBJ2-1 | - | TRBV27 | TGTGCCAGCAATCCCCTTTTTAGCGGGAGATCAAATGAGCAGTTCTTC | CASNPLFSGRSNEQFF
TRBD2 | TRBJ2-7 | once | TRBV6-5 | TGTGCCAGCAGCCCGACTAGCGGGACACGGGGAGAGCAGTACTTC | CASSPTSGTRGEQYF
TRBD1 | TRBJ1-4 | - | TRBV19 | TGTGCCAGTACCTCCGGCCCGGGACAGGGAAGGAATGAAAAACTGTTTTTT | CASTSGPGQGRNEKLFF
TRBD1 | TRBJ1-3 | few | TRBV14 | TGTGCCAGCAGCCGAACAGGGGAAATCTCTGGAAACACCATATATTTT | CASSRTGEISGNTIYF
- | TRBJ1-1 | - | TRBV27 | TGTGCCAGCAGACGACTCGACAGACCGAACACTGAAGCTTTCTTT | CASRRLDRPNTEAFF
TRBD2 | TRBJ2-1 | - | TRBV19 | TGTGCCAGTAGTATGTGGGGCGGGAGGGCCAGATCCTACAATGAGCAGTTCTTC | CASSMWGGRARSYNEQFF
TRBD2 | TRBJ2-7 | - | TRBV7-2 | TGTGCCAGCAGCCTTGGGCCCGGGACTAGAACGGGGGAGCAGTACTTC | CASSLGPGTRTGEQYF
- | TRBJ1-4 | - | TRBV6-5 | TGTGCCAGCAGACCCACCGGGGCGGGGAATGAAAAACTGTTTTTT | CASRPTGAGNEKLFF
- | TRBJ2-2 | few | TRBV5-1 | TGCGCCAGCAGCCCTTTGACAGGCCGGAACACCGGGGAGCTGTTTTTT | CASSPLTGRNTGELFF
- | TRBJ1-3 | - | TRBV29-1 | TGCAGCGCATGGGACACAGTTAGTGGAAACACCATATATTTT | CSAWDTVSGNTIYF
TRBD1 | TRBJ1-3 | - | TRBV6-5 | TGTGCCATCTCCGACAGGGGGGGAAACACCATATATTTT | CAISDRGGNTIYF
TRBD1 | TRBJ1-5 | - | TRBV28 | TGTGCCAGCAGTTTCGGGACAGCCAATCAGCCCCAGCATTTT | CASSFGTANQPQHF
- | TRBJ1-3 | few | TRBV14 | TGTGCCAGCAGTCGAGCCAGGGGCACAAACTCTGGAAACACCATATATTTT | CASSRARGTNSGNTIYF
TRBD1 | TRBJ1-5 | - | TRBV24-1 | TGTGCCACCAGTGTTGGGACAGGGGGCGGCCGTTATAGCAATCAGCCCCAGCATTTT | CATSVGTGGGRYSNQPQHF
- | TRBJ1-5 | - | TRBV19 | TGTGCCAGTAGTATTTTAGATCAGCCCCAGCATTTT | CASSILDQPQHF
- | TRBJ2-6 | - | TRBV11-2 | TGTGCCAGCAGCTTAGATCGGGGAGGGAGGGGGACTGGGGCCAACGTCCTGACTTTC | CASSLDRGGRGTGANVLTF
TRBD1 | TRBJ1-4 | once | TRBV15 | TGTGCCACCAGCAGGGGGGACAGTCCGAATGAAAAACTGTTTTTT | CATSRGDSPNEKLFF
- | TRBJ1-2 | - | TRBV29-1 | TGCAGTGGACAGTTTAACTATGGCTACACCTTC | CSGQFNYGYTF
TRBD1 | TRBJ2-7 | - | TRBV4-1 | TGCGCCAGCAGCCAAGGGGCAGGGGGCCTGGGCGAGCAGTACTTC | CASSQGAGGLGEQYF
- | TRBJ1-1 | - | TRBV18 | TGTGCCAGCTCACAAAGGGGGGGGAACACTGAAGCTTTCTTT | CASSQRGGNTEAFF
- | TRBJ1-6 | - | TRBV6-5 | TGTGCCAGCACCTGGGAGGGTGGTTCACCCCTCCACTTT | CASTWEGGSPLHF
TRBD1 | TRBJ2-1 | - | TRBV11-2 | TGTGCCAGCAGCTTGGGACAGGTACAATACAATGAGCAGTTCTTC | CASSLGQVQYNEQFF
- | TRBJ2-3 | - | TRBV16 | TGTGCCAGCAGCCAATCGAAACGAGACAGGTACACAGATACGCAGTATTTT | CASSQSKRDRYTDTQYF
- | TRBJ2-7 | once | TRBV6-5 | TGTGCCAGCAGTTTCGATACAAAGCAGTACTTC | CASSFDTKQYF
- | TRBJ1-1 | - | TRBV24-1 | TGTGCCACCAGATCCCCCAGGGGTGATGAAGCTTTCTTT | CATRSPRGDEAFF
- | TRBJ1-1 | once | TRBV7-9 | TGTGCCAGCAGCTTAGGGCAAAATGCTCCAGCTTTCTTT | CASSLGQNAPAFF
- | TRBJ2-3 | - | TRBV4-3 | TGCGCCAGCAGCAATAGCGCCCTCCTGGGAGATACGCAGTATTTT | CASSNSALLGDTQYF